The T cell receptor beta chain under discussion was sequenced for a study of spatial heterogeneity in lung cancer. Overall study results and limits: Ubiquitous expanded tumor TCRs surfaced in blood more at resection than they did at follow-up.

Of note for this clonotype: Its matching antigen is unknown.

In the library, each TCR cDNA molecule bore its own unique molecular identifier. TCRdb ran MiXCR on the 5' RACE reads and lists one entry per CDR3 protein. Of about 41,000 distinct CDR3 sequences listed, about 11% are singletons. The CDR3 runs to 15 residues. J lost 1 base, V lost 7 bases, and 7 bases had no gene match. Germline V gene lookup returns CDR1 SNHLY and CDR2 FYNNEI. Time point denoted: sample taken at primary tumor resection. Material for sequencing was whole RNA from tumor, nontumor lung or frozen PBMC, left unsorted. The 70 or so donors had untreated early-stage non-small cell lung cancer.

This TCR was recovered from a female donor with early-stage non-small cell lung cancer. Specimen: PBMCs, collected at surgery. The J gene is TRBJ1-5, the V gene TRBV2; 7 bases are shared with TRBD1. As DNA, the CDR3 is TGTGCCAGCAACCGGGACAGACAAAGCAATCAGCCCCAGCATTTT. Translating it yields CASNRDRQSNQPQHF.